The sequence of this T cell receptor (beta chain) was determined in a study of T-cell reconstitution after alpha-beta-depleted transplantation in children. Findings and limits, study-wide: Surviving thymic progenitors and recipient T cells were the source of high TCRbeta diversity at day 60 in some patients. Alpha-beta T cells present about two months after transplant were reported to originate from several hundred expanded graft clones. At the one-year point after transplant, T-cell counts and TCRbeta diversity were found to come mostly from T cells that had been newly produced.

V lost 5 bases and J 0 bases, leaving 11 bases between the germline ends. The CDR3 is made up of 16 amino acids. This clonotype was observed many times. Its antigen is not identified. Library preparation (for TCRbeta) was performed with unique molecular identifiers. TCRdb called the PCR reads again in MiXCR, with one record for every CDR3 protein. The sample has 65,000 to 75,000 distinct CDR3 sequences; roughly 5% are singletons. The sequence derives from a boy in the first two years of life who had a stem cell transplant for acute myeloid leukemia, so the T cells may come from the graft donor. This chain connects TRBV12-3 or TRBV12-4 to TRBJ2-6; no firm D call. The sample here was PBMCs, mostly from graft donor cells, taken 180 days after TCRalphabeta/CD19-depleted stem cell transplant. CDR3 sequence (DNA): TGTGCCAGCAGTGCCCCCACGGGCTCTGGGGCCAACGTCCTGACTTTC. Translated: CASSAPTGSGANVLTF.